The T cell receptor (beta chain) described here comes from a study of blood T cells in healthy people across ages. This CDR3 is built from 14 residues. Trimming removed 4 bases at V and 0 bases at J, with 9 bases between. Germline V gives CDR1 MNHEY, CDR2 SVGAGI. The sample holds a few counts of this clonotype. Together with a sample-barcoded 5' primer, a J-beta primer mix was included in a second PCR lasting about 6 to 11 cycles. A single record per CDR3 protein comes from TCRdb applying MiXCR to the 5' RACE reads. This sample has about 640,000 distinct CDR3 sequences, with less than 45% found just once.

This receptor was taken from a man at least 80 years old in good health. Sequencing was done on a sample of blood. V is TRBV6-5 and J is TRBJ1-2, with D hard to call. CDR3: CASSSGAANYGYTF. In DNA form, the CDR3 reads TGTGCCAGCAGTTCAGGAGCAGCTAACTATGGCTACACCTTC.